These 5 T cell receptor beta chains were all obtained from the same sample, sequenced in a study of blood T cell repertoires in COVID-19. The assay was immunoSEQ multiplex PCR, and TCRdb's table has in-frame clones only and misses some. The sample holds about 160,000 clones, 80% to 95% seen once. What was sequenced was peripheral blood. Every receptor here comes from a woman between 50 and 59 years old with acute or convalescent COVID-19.

This chain joins TRBV19 and TRBJ2-1; 8 bases are a match to TRBD2. This CDR3 region has 13 residues. Germline V gene sequence: CDR1 LNHDA, CDR2 SQIVND (reference sequence). With 5 bases clipped from V and 13 bases from J, the junction kept 10 bases outside the gene matches. The CDR3 bases are TGTGCCAGTAGTGCGACCGGGACTAGACTTCAGTTCTTC. It encodes CASSATGTRLQFF.

This clone was observed a handful of times. The chain couples TRBV10-2 to TRBJ1-4; TRBD1 matches at 9 bases. Germline lookup yields CDR1 WSHSY and CDR2 SAAADI. The CDR3 sequence is 15 residues long. The V segment lost 8 bases and the J segment 6 bases; nucleotides outside the gene matches: 10. This CDR3 reads CASSKFGTGYEKLFF. The CDR3 bases are TGCGCCAGCTCCAAGTTCGGGACAGGGTATGAAAAACTGTTTTTT.

This clone was counted a single time. V and J are TRBV6-1 and TRBJ2-7; tentative D call: TRBD1 (6 bases). The V gene lost 1 base and the J gene lost 6 bases, with 10 bases spanning the gap. CDR3 length: 13 residues. The germline gives CDR1 MNHNS, CDR2 SASEGT. CDR3 DNA sequence: TGTGCCAGCAGTGAAGTTACAGGGTTCGAGCAGTACTTC. Translated, it gives CASSEVTGFEQYF.

The chain links TRBV12-5 to TRBJ2-7, with TRBD1 matching 8 bases. CDR1 and CDR2 (germline): LGHNT, FRNRAP. This CDR3 contains 15 residues. V shed 0 bases, J shed 5 bases, and the junction held 6 bases outside the gene matches. The CDR3 coding sequence is TGTGCTAGTGGTTTGGTCCTAAAACAGGGGGACGAGCAGTACTTC. Translated: CASGLVLKQGDEQYF.

The CDR3 DNA sequence: TGTGCCAGCAGCCAAGATAGTAAGAACAGGGGGGGCCTTAGGGCCAACGTCCTGACTTTC. Translating it yields CASSQDSKNRGGLRANVLTF. This rearrangement joins TRBV3-1 (or the pseudogene TRBV3-2) to TRBJ2-6, with a possible D match to TRBD1 (8 bases). CDR3 length: 20 residues. V lost 0 bases, J lost 5 bases, and 23 bases lay in between. Germline V lookup: CDR1 LGHDT, CDR2 YNNKEL (reference sequence).